This TCR beta chain was profiled in a study of OX40 agonist ivuxolimab in advanced cancers. About the research overall: Of the patients, three showed partial responses, one with hepatocellular carcinoma and two with cutaneous melanoma.

The CDR3 is 15 amino acids. Germline values: CDR1 SEHNR, CDR2 FQNEAQ (reference sequence). Losses at the gene ends were 2 bases for V and 7 bases for J; bases not matched to a gene: 7. This table comes from immunoSEQ multiplex PCR, and its TCRdb copy is limited to in-frame clones, with some not included. Of 150,000 to 180,000 clones listed, roughly 92% are singletons. The origin of this receptor is an adult with an advanced solid tumor such as melanoma, head and neck, liver or kidney cancer. The material sequenced was CD4+ or CD8+ T cells sorted from blood, taken in a trial of the OX40 agonist ivuxolimab. The V gene is TRBV7-9, the J gene TRBJ2-2; TRBD2 aligns across 7 bases. The CDR3 loop reads CASSLRPSGGGELFF. The CDR3 DNA is TGTGCCAGCAGCTTAAGGCCTAGCGGAGGCGGGGAGCTGTTTTTT.